The 2 T cell receptor beta chains below come from one sample, sequenced in a study of blood T cell repertoires in COVID-19. Clones were read by immunoSEQ multiplex PCR, and TCRdb kept only the in-frame ones, dropping some. The sample comprises approximately 400,000 clones, roughly 90% of which are singletons, and more than 0.95% rests with the top ten. Sample: peripheral blood. The source is a man aged 35 to 55 with acute or convalescent COVID-19.

Here the CDR3 reads CASSRIGQGNYGYTF. For the CDR3, the DNA is TGCGCCAGCAGCCGGATAGGACAGGGGAACTATGGCTACACCTTC. The chain employs TRBV4-1 and TRBJ1-2, with 9 nucleotides matching TRBD1. Germline-derived CDR1 and CDR2 are MGHRA and YSYEKL. V was clipped by 4 bases and J by 2 bases; unmatched bases: 5. This CDR3 contains 15 residues.

This sequence joins TRBV19 and TRBJ2-7, with D possibly matching TRBD1 (5 bases). Germline lookup yields CDR1 LNHDA and CDR2 SQIVND (reference sequence). V lost 1 base and J 3 bases, leaving 13 bases between the germline ends. The CDR3 contains 15 residues. The CDR3 sequence is CASSIALGRDYEQYF. CDR3 DNA: TGTGCCAGTAGTATAGCTCTCGGCAGGGACTACGAGCAGTACTTC.